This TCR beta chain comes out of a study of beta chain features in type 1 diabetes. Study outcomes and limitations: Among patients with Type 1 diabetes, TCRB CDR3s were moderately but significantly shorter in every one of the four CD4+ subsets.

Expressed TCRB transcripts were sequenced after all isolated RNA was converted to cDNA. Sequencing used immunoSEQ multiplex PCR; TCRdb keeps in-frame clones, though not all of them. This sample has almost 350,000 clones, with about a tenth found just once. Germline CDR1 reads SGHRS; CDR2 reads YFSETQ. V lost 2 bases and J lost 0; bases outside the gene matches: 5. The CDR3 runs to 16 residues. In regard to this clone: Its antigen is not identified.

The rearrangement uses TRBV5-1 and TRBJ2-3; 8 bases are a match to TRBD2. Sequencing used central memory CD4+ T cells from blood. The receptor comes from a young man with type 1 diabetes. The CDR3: CASSLKRGSSTDTQYF. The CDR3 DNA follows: TGCGCCAGCAGCTTAAAGCGGGGGTCGAGCACAGATACGCAGTATTTT.